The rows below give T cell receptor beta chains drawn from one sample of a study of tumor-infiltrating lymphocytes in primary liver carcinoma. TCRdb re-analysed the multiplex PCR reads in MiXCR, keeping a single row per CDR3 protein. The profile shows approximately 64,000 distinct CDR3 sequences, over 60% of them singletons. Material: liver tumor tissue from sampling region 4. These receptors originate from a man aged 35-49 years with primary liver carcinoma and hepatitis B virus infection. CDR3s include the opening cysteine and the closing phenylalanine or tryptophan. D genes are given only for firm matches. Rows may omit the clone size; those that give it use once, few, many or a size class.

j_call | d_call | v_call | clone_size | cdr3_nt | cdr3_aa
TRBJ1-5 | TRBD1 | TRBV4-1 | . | TGCGCCAGCAGCCGAGGAGGAGGGGGCGGCCAGCCCCACCATTTT | CASSRGGGGGQPHHF
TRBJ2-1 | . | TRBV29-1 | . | TGCAGCGTTGAAGGTGGGAAAAGGGTCCACAATGAGCAGTTCTTC | CSVEGGKRVHNEQFF
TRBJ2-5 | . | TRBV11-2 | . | TGTGCCAGCAGCCCTAGCCCAATCCAGGGTAATGGGCGGGAGACCCAGTACTTC | CASSPSPIQGNGRETQYF
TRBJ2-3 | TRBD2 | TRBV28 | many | TGTGCCACCACGGGACGGGGAGGGCTCACAGATACGCAGTATTTT | CATTGRGGLTDTQYF
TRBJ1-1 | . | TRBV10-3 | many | TGTGCCATCAGCCAGGGAGAGGAAACTGAAGCTTTCTTT | CAISQGEETEAFF
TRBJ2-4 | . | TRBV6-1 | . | TGTGCCAGTAGTGAGTCCGGCACCAAAAACATTCAGTACTTC | CASSESGTKNIQYF
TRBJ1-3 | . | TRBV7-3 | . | TGTGCCTGCAGCTTAAGCGATGGGTTTGGAAACACCATATATTTT | CACSLSDGFGNTIYF
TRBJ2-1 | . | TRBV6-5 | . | TGTGCCAGCACACGGTCCTCTATAGATGGGCAGTTCTTC | CASTRSSIDGQFF
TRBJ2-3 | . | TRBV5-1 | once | TGCGCCAGCAGGGGAGCGGTCGCAGATACGCAATATTTT | CASRGAVADTQYF
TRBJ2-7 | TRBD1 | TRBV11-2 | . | TGTGTCAGCCGCTACTTAGGGTCTCAGGGGGACGAGCAGTACTTC | CVSRYLGSQGDEQYF
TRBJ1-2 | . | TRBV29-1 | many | TGCAGCGGAGGAGGATTGAACTATGGCTACACCTTC | CSGGGLNYGYTF
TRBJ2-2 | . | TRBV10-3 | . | TGTGCCATCGGGAAGGGACTGAACACCGGGGAGCTGTTTTTT | CAIGKGLNTGELFF
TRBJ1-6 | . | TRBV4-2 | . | TGTGCCAGCAGACAAGGTGACAGGTCTTCACCCCTCCACTTT | CASRQGDRSSPLHF